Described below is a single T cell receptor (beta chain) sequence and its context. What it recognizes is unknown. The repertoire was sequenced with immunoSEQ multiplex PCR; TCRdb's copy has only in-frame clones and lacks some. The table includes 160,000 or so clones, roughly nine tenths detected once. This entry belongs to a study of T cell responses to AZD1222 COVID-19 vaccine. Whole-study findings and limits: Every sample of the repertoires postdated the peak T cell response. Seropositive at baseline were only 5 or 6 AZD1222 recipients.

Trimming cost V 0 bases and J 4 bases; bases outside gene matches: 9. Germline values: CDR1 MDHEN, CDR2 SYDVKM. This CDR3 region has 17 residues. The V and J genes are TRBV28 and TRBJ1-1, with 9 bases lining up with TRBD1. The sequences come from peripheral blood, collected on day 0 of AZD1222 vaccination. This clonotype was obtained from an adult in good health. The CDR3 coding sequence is TGTGCCAGCAGTTTATGGGGACCAACGACAGGGGGCACTGAAGCTTTCTTT. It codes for CASSLWGPTTGGTEAFF. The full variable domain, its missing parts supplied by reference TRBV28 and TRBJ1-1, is DVKVTQSSRYLVKRTGEKVFLECVQDMDHENMFWYRQDPGLGLRLIYFSYDVKMKEKGDIPEGYSVSREKKERFSLILESASTNQTSMYLCASSLWGPTTGGTEAFFGQGTRLTVV.